A selection of T cell receptor beta chains follows, all from one sample in a study of spatial heterogeneity in lung cancer. TCRdb processed the 5' RACE reads anew with MiXCR; each CDR3 protein has one entry. The sample includes under 75,000 distinct CDR3 sequences, roughly 15% of them seen just once. The sequences come from PBMCs, collected at surgery. The source of these receptors is a male donor with early-stage non-small cell lung cancer. Both conserved end residues are part of each CDR3. A D gene is named only where the DNA matches it firmly. Some rows have no size entry. The others give once, few or many, or a class for an expanded clone.

clone_size | j_call | d_call | v_call | cdr3_length | cdr3_aa | cdr3_nt
many | TRBJ2-5 | NA | TRBV21-1 | 12 | CASSKPPGTQYF | TGTGCCAGCAGCAAACCTCCGGGGACCCAGTACTTC
NA | TRBJ2-7 | TRBD1 | TRBV18 | 20 | CASSPKSLGQGNRDRDEQYF | TGTGCCAGCTCACCGAAATCGTTGGGACAGGGGAACCGGGACAGGGACGAGCAGTACTTC
NA | TRBJ2-3 | NA | TRBV24-1 | 14 | CATSDLRDTNTQYF | TGTGCCACCAGTGATTTGCGCGACACAAATACGCAGTATTTT
NA | TRBJ2-7 | NA | TRBV5-5 | 15 | CASSPGFGGDYEQYF | TGTGCCAGCAGCCCCGGCTTCGGCGGCGACTACGAGCAGTACTTC
NA | TRBJ1-2 | TRBD1 | TRBV7-2 | 18 | CASSIAGTGAGSNYGYTF | TGTGCCAGCAGCATTGCCGGGACAGGGGCCGGGAGTAACTATGGCTACACCTTC
many | TRBJ2-7 | TRBD2 | TRBV29-1 | 15 | CSVQSRTSGTYEQYF | TGCAGCGTCCAATCGCGGACTAGCGGGACCTACGAGCAGTACTTC
many | TRBJ1-1 | NA | TRBV29-1 | 13 | CSVRGKLRVQAFF | TGCAGCGTCCGGGGAAAGTTGCGGGTACAAGCTTTCTTT
few | TRBJ1-2 | NA | TRBV11-3 | 12 | CASSFSGAGYTF | TGTGCCAGCAGCTTCTCAGGCGCTGGCTACACCTTC
many | TRBJ2-2 | NA | TRBV5-1 | 15 | CASSLDSLGTGELFF | TGCGCCAGCAGCTTGGACAGTTTGGGAACCGGGGAGCTGTTTTTT
many | TRBJ1-2 | TRBD1 | TRBV19 | 15 | CASSIGTGANYGYTF | TGTGCCAGTAGTATAGGGACAGGAGCTAACTATGGCTACACCTTC
few | TRBJ1-2 | NA | TRBV30 | 13 | CAWSNGELYGYTF | TGTGCCTGGAGTAATGGGGAGCTCTATGGCTACACCTTC
few | TRBJ2-3 | NA | TRBV11-3 | 16 | CASSHSGSLSTDTQYF | TGTGCCAGCAGCCATTCAGGGAGTCTTAGCACAGATACGCAGTATTTT
many | TRBJ2-5 | NA | TRBV29-1 | 13 | CSVVSGFWETQYF | TGCAGCGTTGTTTCAGGGTTCTGGGAGACCCAGTACTTC
few | TRBJ1-5 | NA | TRBV6-5 | 13 | CASSSQGYQPQHF | TGTGCCAGCAGTTCTCAGGGGTACCAGCCCCAGCATTTT
few | TRBJ2-7 | NA | TRBV18 | 15 | CASSPLSRRSYEQYF | TGTGCCAGCTCACCCCTGAGCAGGAGGTCCTACGAGCAGTACTTC
few | TRBJ2-2 | TRBD2 | TRBV20-1 | 14 | CSGIRTSGTGELFF | TGCAGTGGGATAAGGACTAGCGGCACCGGGGAGCTGTTTTTT
NA | TRBJ1-5 | TRBD1 | TRBV5-6 | 18 | CASSLWAGGLPYNQPQHF | TGTGCCAGCAGCCTGTGGGCAGGGGGGCTGCCCTATAATCAGCCCCAGCATTTT
few | TRBJ2-3 | TRBD2 | TRBV4-1 | 18 | CASSQGVVAGGPTDTQYF | TGCGCCAGCAGCCAAGGGGTGGTAGCGGGAGGTCCCACAGATACGCAGTATTTT
NA | TRBJ1-2 | NA | TRBV6-5 | 17 | CASSYSTLIILNYGYTF | TGTGCCAGCAGTTATAGTACCCTTATAATTCTGAACTATGGCTACACCTTC